This entry lists 10 T cell receptor beta chains sequenced from one sample in a study of PD-1 blockade in mismatch repair-deficient tumors. Assay: immunoSEQ multiplex PCR; the TCRdb copy retains only in-frame clones and omits some. The sample records roughly 84,000 clones, more than 65% being singletons. The sample here was peripheral blood, taken 12 weeks after starting pembrolizumab. All receptors derive from an adult with mismatch repair-deficient cancer.

The rearrangement uses TRBV5-4 and TRBJ2-1, with 13 bases fitting TRBD2. This CDR3 spans 17 amino acids. The germline V gene encodes CDR1 SGHNT and CDR2 YYREEE (reference sequence). The V gene end was trimmed by 4 bases and the J gene end by 5 bases; junction bases not matched to a gene: 9. The CDR3 nucleotides read TGTGCCAGCAGCCGCCGCGGGACTAGCGGGACGGACAATGAGCAGTTCTTC. Encoded protein: CASSRRGTSGTDNEQFF.

This rearrangement joins TRBV6-6 to TRBJ2-1; the match to TRBD2 covers 12 bases. The CDR3 has 15 amino acids. V lost 6 bases and J lost 8; bases outside the gene matches: 8. The V gene's germline CDR1 is MNHNY and CDR2 SVGAGI (reference sequence). DNA of the CDR3: TGTGCCAGCAGGGGGGGACTAGCGGGTAGTGATGAGCAGTTCTTC. Translation: CASRGGLAGSDEQFF.

The V gene is TRBV28, the J gene TRBJ1-1; D uncertain. Per the germline V gene, CDR1 is MDHEN and CDR2 is SYDVKM. Trimming cost V 7 bases and J 4 bases, with 19 bases left between them. CDR3 length: 15 amino acids. The CDR3 region has the DNA TGTGCCAGCACCCAAATAGGGAACGTACTCACTGAAGCTTTCTTT. Translation gives CASTQIGNVLTEAFF. Complete variable domain (other parts from reference TRBV28 and TRBJ1-1): DVKVTQSSRYLVKRTGEKVFLECVQDMDHENMFWYRQDPGLGLRLIYFSYDVKMKEKGDIPEGYSVSREKKERFSLILESASTNQTSMYLCASTQIGNVLTEAFFGQGTRLTVV.

The CDR3: CASSPNTGGVYEQYF. The CDR3 nucleotides read TGCGCCAGCAGCCCAAATACAGGGGGCGTCTACGAGCAGTACTTC. The chain couples TRBV4-1 to TRBJ2-7; TRBD1 aligns across 9 bases. The J segment lost 3 bases and the V segment lost 4 bases, leaving 7 bases of the junction unmatched. Germline V gives CDR1 MGHRA, CDR2 YSYEKL. The CDR3 has 15 residues.

The chain recombines TRBV6-5 with TRBJ1-2; TRBD1 aligns across 7 bases. The CDR3 consists of 11 residues. CDR1 MNHEY and CDR2 SVGAGI come from the germline V gene. The junction had 7 bases not matched to a gene; V was cut back by 10 bases and J by 8 bases. In DNA, the CDR3 is TGTGCCACCAAGACAGGGAGAGGCTACACCTTC. Protein sequence: CATKTGRGYTF.

This chain joins TRBV5-1 and TRBJ2-1; 14 nucleotides match TRBD2. Trimming took 4 bases from V and 5 from J; bases not matched to a gene: 11. In germline, CDR1 is SGHRS, CDR2 YFSETQ. The CDR3 spans 18 residues. In nucleotides, the CDR3 is TGCGCCAGCAGCGCCGGGACTAGCGGGAGTTCTCGCGACAATGAGCAGTTCTTC. Residues: CASSAGTSGSSRDNEQFF.

The chain couples TRBV2 to TRBJ1-1; D is unclear. Germline V CDR1 and CDR2: SNHLY, FYNNEI. With 7 bases removed from V and 0 bases from J, the gap between germline ends came to 9 bases. The CDR3 has 13 amino acids. The CDR3 protein is CASIAIMNTEAFF. For the CDR3, the DNA is TGTGCCAGCATTGCGATTATGAACACTGAAGCTTTCTTT.

The CDR3 DNA sequence: TGTGCCAGCTCTCCGCCCCCAGGGGGCGCGGGTCAGCCCCAGCATTTT. As protein: CASSPPPGGAGQPQHF. V and J are TRBV18 and TRBJ1-5, with 8 bases aligning to TRBD1. CDR1 is KGHSH and CDR2 is LQKENI in the germline V gene. This CDR3 has 16 residues. V lost 6 bases to trimming and J lost 6 bases; unmatched junction nucleotides: 13.

The V call is TRBV9, the J call TRBJ2-5; D might be TRBD2 (7 bases). V was pared by 4 bases and J by 5 bases, with 15 bases between. The CDR3 loop spans 14 amino acids. In germline, CDR1 is SGDLS, CDR2 YYNGEE. Here the CDR3 DNA reads TGTGCCAGCAGCCCCTACGGGGGGCAGGAGACCCAGTACTTC. Its protein is CASSPYGGQETQYF.

The rearrangement joins TRBV5-8 to TRBJ2-7; no clear D gene. Germline V gene sequence: CDR1 SGHTS, CDR2 YDEGEE. The CDR3 extends over 11 amino acids. V lost 3 bases, J lost 4 bases, and 5 bases lay in between. The CDR3 region is CASSSFYEQYF. The CDR3 DNA reads as TGTGCCAGCAGCTCTTTTTACGAGCAGTACTTC. The entire variable domain, with the rest obtained from reference TRBV5-8 and TRBJ2-7, is as follows: EAGVTQSPTHLIKTRGQQATLRCSPISGHTSVYWYQQALGLGLQFLLWYDEGEERNRGNFPPRFSGRQFPNYSSELNVNALELEDSALYLCASSSFYEQYFGPGTRLTVT.